The rows below give T cell receptor beta chains drawn from one sample of a study of cytomegalovirus exposure and HLA in healthy donors. Measured with immunoSEQ multiplex PCR; TCRdb has only the in-frame clones, and not every one. There are 150,000 to 200,000 clones in the sample; roughly 84% occur only once, and over 1.5% lies in the top ten. Specimen: PBMCs. Receptors originate from a woman aged 18-29 years in good health and CMV-seronegative. CDR3s include the opening cysteine and the closing phenylalanine or tryptophan. A D gene is named only where the DNA matches it firmly. Size values are once, few and many counts, or a class for expanded clones, and some rows have none.

CDR3: CSSSRGQGFYEQYF
DNA: TGTTCCAGCAGCCGAGGACAGGGTTTCTACGAGCAGTACTTC
size: few
V: TRBV7-9
J: TRBJ2-7
D: TRBD1

CDR3: CASSDRENYGYTF
DNA: TGTGCCAGTAGTGACAGGGAGAACTATGGCTACACCTTC
size: medium-sized
V: TRBV19
J: TRBJ1-2
D: TRBD1

CDR3: CASRATSGGALFF
DNA: TGTGCCAGCAGGGCCACTAGCGGGGGGGCCCTGTTCTTC
size: .
V: TRBV6-1
J: TRBJ2-1
D: TRBD2

CDR3: CASITGGMKTQYF
DNA: TGTGCCAGCATAACAGGGGGAATGAAGACCCAGTACTTC
size: .
V: TRBV28
J: TRBJ2-5
D: TRBD1

CDR3: CASSLQGVGDNSPLHF
DNA: TGCGCCAGCAGCTTACAGGGTGTGGGGGATAATTCACCCCTCCACTTT
size: .
V: TRBV5-1
J: TRBJ1-6
D: .

CDR3: CAWHKSGTVNTEAFF
DNA: TGTGCCTGGCACAAATCCGGGACAGTGAACACTGAAGCTTTCTTT
size: .
V: TRBV30
J: TRBJ1-1
D: TRBD1

CDR3: CAWSVGQDSYNEQFF
DNA: TGTGCCTGGAGTGTCGGACAGGACTCCTACAATGAGCAGTTCTTC
size: .
V: TRBV30
J: TRBJ2-1
D: TRBD1

CDR3: CAWSPQDTEAFF
DNA: TGTGCCTGGAGTCCCCAGGACACTGAAGCTTTCTTT
size: .
V: TRBV30
J: TRBJ1-1
D: .

CDR3: CASNIRSGGTEAFF
DNA: TGTGCCAGCAATATCAGGTCGGGAGGCACTGAAGCTTTCTTT
size: .
V: TRBV2
J: TRBJ1-1
D: .

CDR3: CATLPPTGRTEAFF
DNA: TGTGCCACCCTTCCCCCGACAGGTCGCACTGAAGCTTTCTTT
size: few
V: TRBV10-3
J: TRBJ1-1
D: .

CDR3: CASSQPGQGFDYGYTF
DNA: TGTGCCAGCAGTCAGCCGGGACAGGGATTTGACTATGGCTACACCTTC
size: .
V: TRBV2
J: TRBJ1-2
D: TRBD1

CDR3: CASSPGRGKMETQYF
DNA: TGTGCCAGCTCACCGGGCAGGGGGAAAATGGAGACCCAGTACTTC
size: .
V: TRBV18
J: TRBJ2-5
D: TRBD1

CDR3: CASSQGWIGGNSPLHF
DNA: TGTGCCAGCAGCCAAGGTTGGATAGGAGGGAATTCACCCCTCCACTTT
size: .
V: TRBV4-2
J: TRBJ1-6
D: .

CDR3: CASSLTSGSPNEQFF
DNA: TGTGCCAGCAGTTTAACTAGCGGGTCACCCAATGAGCAGTTCTTC
size: .
V: TRBV28
J: TRBJ2-1
D: TRBD2

CDR3: CASSAPSGGRSTDTQYF
DNA: TGTGCCAGCAGCGCTCCTAGCGGGGGCCGAAGCACAGATACGCAGTATTTT
size: .
V: TRBV7-8
J: TRBJ2-3
D: TRBD2

CDR3: CASRGQGNQPQHF
DNA: TGTGCCAGCAGGGGACAGGGCAATCAGCCCCAGCATTTT
size: .
V: TRBV6-5
J: TRBJ1-5
D: TRBD1

CDR3: CASSEQGGYGYTF
DNA: TGTGCCAGCAGTGAACAGGGGGGCTATGGCTACACCTTC
size: .
V: TRBV6-1
J: TRBJ1-2
D: TRBD1

CDR3: CASSLSKLAGQQETQYF
DNA: TGTGCCAGCAGTTTATCAAAACTAGCGGGACAACAAGAGACCCAGTACTTC
size: .
V: TRBV28
J: TRBJ2-5
D: TRBD2

CDR3: CASSYTGGGELFF
DNA: TGTGCCAGCAGTTACACAGGGGGCGGGGAGCTGTTTTTT
size: once
V: TRBV6-5
J: TRBJ2-2
D: TRBD1

CDR3: CASQIRGMETQYF
DNA: TGTGCCAGTCAAATCAGGGGAATGGAGACCCAGTACTTC
size: .
V: TRBV28
J: TRBJ2-5
D: .

CDR3: CASSLDRDTYEQYF
DNA: TGCGCCAGCAGTTTGGACAGGGACACCTACGAGCAGTACTTC
size: .
V: TRBV10-1
J: TRBJ2-7
D: TRBD1

CDR3: CASSLMGQTYNEQFF
DNA: TGTGCCAGCAGCTTAATGGGACAGACCTACAATGAGCAGTTCTTC
size: .
V: TRBV11-2
J: TRBJ2-1
D: TRBD1

CDR3: CASSVAGYGYTF
DNA: TGTGCCAGCAGCGTTGCGGGCTATGGCTACACCTTC
size: once
V: TRBV9
J: TRBJ1-2
D: .

CDR3: CASRHLGVGSPLHF
DNA: TGTGCCAGCAGGCACCTCGGGGTCGGGTCACCCCTCCACTTT
size: .
V: TRBV6-4
J: TRBJ1-6
D: .

CDR3: CASRLIQVSYEQYF
DNA: TGTGCCAGCAGGTTAATTCAGGTGTCCTACGAGCAGTACTTC
size: .
V: TRBV6-5
J: TRBJ2-7
D: .

CDR3: CASTWGLNQPQHF
DNA: TGTGCCAGCACGTGGGGCCTCAATCAGCCCCAGCATTTT
size: .
V: TRBV19
J: TRBJ1-5
D: .

CDR3: CAWSVAAPDTQYF
DNA: TGTGCCTGGAGTGTAGCGGCGCCAGATACGCAGTATTTT
size: .
V: TRBV30
J: TRBJ2-3
D: .

CDR3: CAWSGTGGNQPQHF
DNA: TGTGCCTGGAGCGGGACAGGGGGAAACCAGCCCCAGCATTTT
size: .
V: TRBV30
J: TRBJ1-5
D: TRBD1

CDR3: CATDPRGRGIPIRTTDTQYF
DNA: TGTGCCACCGATCCCCGGGGCAGGGGGATTCCTATTCGAACGACAGATACGCAGTATTTT
size: .
V: TRBV28
J: TRBJ2-3
D: TRBD1

CDR3: CAGKQGEAFF
DNA: TGTGCCGGCAAACAGGGGGAAGCTTTCTTT
size: .
V: TRBV25-1
J: TRBJ1-1
D: TRBD1

CDR3: CASRQTSGGAGEQYF
DNA: TGTGCCAGCAGGCAGACTAGCGGGGGGGCCGGCGAGCAGTACTTC
size: few
V: TRBV6-5
J: TRBJ2-7
D: TRBD2

CDR3: CASMGDSFLGEYGYTF
DNA: TGTGCCAGCATGGGGGACAGCTTTTTGGGGGAATATGGCTACACCTTC
size: .
V: TRBV25-1
J: TRBJ1-2
D: TRBD1

CDR3: CASSLTHFGTGSEAFF
DNA: TGTGCCAGCAGTCTTACTCACTTCGGGACAGGTTCAGAAGCTTTCTTT
size: .
V: TRBV2
J: TRBJ1-1
D: TRBD1

CDR3: CASSLRQANYGYTF
DNA: TGTGCCAGCAGCTTAAGACAGGCTAACTATGGCTACACCTTC
size: .
V: TRBV11-3
J: TRBJ1-2
D: .

CDR3: CASSISSIHEQYF
DNA: TGTGCCAGCAGCATATCTAGCATCCACGAGCAGTACTTC
size: .
V: TRBV5-4
J: TRBJ2-7
D: .

CDR3: CASSTGLNTEAFF
DNA: TGTGCCAGCAGCACAGGGCTCAACACTGAAGCTTTCTTT
size: .
V: TRBV6-5
J: TRBJ1-1
D: .

CDR3: CASSLLDEQYF
DNA: TGTGCCAGCAGCTTACTAGACGAGCAGTACTTC
size: few
V: TRBV7-6
J: TRBJ2-7
D: .

CDR3: CSAGVRTQYF
DNA: TGCAGTGCTGGAGTGCGAACCCAGTACTTC
size: .
V: TRBV20-1
J: TRBJ2-5
D: .

CDR3: CASSVSGYTGELFF
DNA: TGTGCCAGCAGCGTATCAGGGTACACCGGGGAGCTGTTTTTT
size: .
V: TRBV9
J: TRBJ2-2
D: .

CDR3: CASSLGSVIYSNQPQHF
DNA: TGTGCCAGCAGCTTGGGTTCCGTAATTTATAGCAATCAGCCCCAGCATTTT
size: .
V: TRBV5-8
J: TRBJ1-5
D: .

CDR3: CASRPDTRVYGYTF
DNA: TGTGCCAGCAGGCCAGACACGAGGGTCTACGGCTACACCTTC
size: .
V: TRBV6-6
J: TRBJ1-2
D: .

CDR3: CASTGTANTEAFF
DNA: TGTGCCAGCACAGGGACAGCGAACACTGAAGCTTTCTTT
size: .
V: TRBV6-5
J: TRBJ1-1
D: TRBD1

CDR3: CASSGLAGTQYF
DNA: TGTGCCAGCAGTGGACTAGCTGGGACCCAGTACTTC
size: once
V: TRBV14
J: TRBJ2-5
D: TRBD2

CDR3: CASRGAGTEAFF
DNA: TGTGCCAGCCGCGGGGCAGGCACTGAAGCTTTCTTT
size: .
V: TRBV10-3
J: TRBJ1-1
D: .

CDR3: CAWRPSLHTQYF
DNA: TGTGCCTGGAGGCCGAGTCTTCATACGCAGTATTTT
size: .
V: TRBV30
J: TRBJ2-3
D: .

CDR3: CASRGLGLAVAEQCF
DNA: TGTGCCAGCAGGGGACTTGGACTAGCAGTCGCCGAGCAGTGCTTC
size: .
V: TRBV6-1
J: TRBJ2-7
D: TRBD2

CDR3: CASSSPSRFPREGQLNTEAFF
DNA: TGTGCCAGCAGTTCACCATCTCGTTTCCCTCGCGAGGGACAGCTGAACACTGAAGCTTTCTTT
size: few
V: TRBV27
J: TRBJ1-1
D: TRBD1

CDR3: CATSRVRGVGQEQYF
DNA: TGTGCCACCAGCAGAGTCAGGGGCGTGGGTCAGGAGCAGTACTTC
size: once
V: TRBV15
J: TRBJ2-7
D: .

CDR3: CASSQDGTGNYGYTF
DNA: TGTGCCAGCAGCCAAGATGGGACAGGGAACTATGGCTACACCTTC
size: .
V: TRBV4-2
J: TRBJ1-2
D: TRBD1

CDR3: CASSLDSHPTSGAFF
DNA: TGTGCCAGCAGCCTCGACAGCCACCCAACCTCAGGAGCTTTCTTT
size: .
V: TRBV7-9
J: TRBJ1-1
D: .

CDR3: CASSFSPNLMGQGKFGGYTF
DNA: TGTGCCAGCAGCTTTTCTCCTAACTTAATGGGACAGGGGAAGTTTGGTGGCTACACCTTC
size: .
V: TRBV7-8
J: TRBJ1-2
D: TRBD1

CDR3: CASSGQGGTEAFF
DNA: TGTGCCAGCAGTGGACAGGGCGGGACTGAAGCTTTCTTT
size: few
V: TRBV28
J: TRBJ1-1
D: TRBD1

CDR3: CASSESPGEGKETQYF
DNA: TGTGCCAGCAGTGAAAGTCCGGGGGAAGGTAAAGAGACCCAGTACTTC
size: few
V: TRBV6-4
J: TRBJ2-5
D: .

CDR3: CASSLQDPRGSPLHF
DNA: TGTGCCAGCAGTTTACAGGACCCAAGGGGTTCACCCCTCCACTTT
size: few
V: TRBV6-1
J: TRBJ1-6
D: .

CDR3: CASSPGNFYLRSYNEQFF
DNA: TGTGCCAGCTCTCCGGGAAACTTTTACCTACGCTCCTACAATGAGCAGTTCTTC
size: few
V: TRBV18
J: TRBJ2-1
D: .